This is a list of T cell receptor beta chains from one sample in a study of cytomegalovirus exposure and HLA in healthy donors. The data were produced by immunoSEQ multiplex PCR, yet TCRdb's version contains in-frame clones alone and is incomplete. Of 100,000 to 150,000 clones listed, 75% to 90% are singletons. The source material was PBMCs. The receptor set was obtained from a woman aged 40 to 50 in good health and CMV-seropositive. The CDR3 runs from the conserved cysteine through the conserved F or W. Fields, in order: CDR3 protein, CDR3 DNA, V gene, J gene, clone size, D gene. D genes are given only for firm matches. A clone size is listed for some rows: how often the clone was seen (once, few, many), or a class if it is expanded.

CDR3 protein: CASSVGSPSVQYF; CDR3 DNA: TGTGCCAGCAGCGTAGGTAGCCCTTCCGTGCAGTACTTC; V gene: TRBV9; J gene: TRBJ2-7; clone size: -; D gene: -
CDR3 protein: CASSPPSDRAEQYF; CDR3 DNA: TGCGCCAGCAGCCCACCCTCCGACAGGGCCGAGCAGTACTTC; V gene: TRBV5-1; J gene: TRBJ2-7; clone size: -; D gene: TRBD1
CDR3 protein: CASSVGAAGGDEQFF; CDR3 DNA: TGTGCCAGCAGCGTAGGGGCAGCTGGGGGCGATGAGCAGTTCTTC; V gene: TRBV9; J gene: TRBJ2-1; clone size: -; D gene: -
CDR3 protein: CASMAIRAGASQPQHF; CDR3 DNA: TGTGCCAGTATGGCTATAAGGGCGGGGGCCAGTCAGCCCCAGCATTTT; V gene: TRBV19; J gene: TRBJ1-5; clone size: -; D gene: -
CDR3 protein: CASSERSGGKGDF; CDR3 DNA: TGTGCCAGCAGTGAACGGTCGGGAGGGAAGGGGGACTTC; V gene: TRBV2; J gene: TRBJ2-4; clone size: once; D gene: TRBD2
CDR3 protein: CASSPRQGSTNEKLFF; CDR3 DNA: TGTGCCAGCAGCCCCCGACAGGGCTCGACTAATGAAAAACTGTTTTTT; V gene: TRBV5-4; J gene: TRBJ1-4; clone size: -; D gene: TRBD1
CDR3 protein: CASRLGAGDGYTF; CDR3 DNA: TGTGCCAGCCGGTTGGGGGCAGGGGATGGCTACACCTTC; V gene: TRBV19; J gene: TRBJ1-2; clone size: -; D gene: -
CDR3 protein: CASSLLSVNTGELFF; CDR3 DNA: TGTGCCAGCAGCTTACTCTCGGTGAACACCGGGGAGCTGTTTTTT; V gene: TRBV7-2; J gene: TRBJ2-2; clone size: -; D gene: -
CDR3 protein: CASSPNGDEQYF; CDR3 DNA: TGTGCCAGCAGCCCGAACGGGGACGAGCAGTACTTC; V gene: TRBV7-6; J gene: TRBJ2-7; clone size: -; D gene: -
CDR3 protein: CASSARNSGNTIYF; CDR3 DNA: TGTGCCAGCAGTGCGAGGAACTCTGGAAACACCATATATTTT; V gene: TRBV2; J gene: TRBJ1-3; clone size: -; D gene: -
CDR3 protein: CASSVEGAGSNQPQHF; CDR3 DNA: TGTGCCAGCAGCGTCGAAGGAGCAGGGAGCAATCAGCCCCAGCATTTT; V gene: TRBV7-2; J gene: TRBJ1-5; clone size: -; D gene: -
CDR3 protein: CASSFGGQGAISPLHF; CDR3 DNA: TGTGCCAGTAGTTTCGGTGGACAGGGGGCTATCTCACCCCTCCACTTT; V gene: TRBV19; J gene: TRBJ1-6; clone size: -; D gene: TRBD1
CDR3 protein: CASSLEIAGGGTDTQYF; CDR3 DNA: TGCGCCAGCAGCTTGGAGATAGCGGGAGGAGGGACAGATACGCAGTATTTT; V gene: TRBV5-1; J gene: TRBJ2-3; clone size: -; D gene: TRBD2
CDR3 protein: CASSLRGSHQPQHF; CDR3 DNA: TGTGCCAGCAGCTTGCGAGGGTCCCACCAGCCCCAGCATTTT; V gene: TRBV13; J gene: TRBJ1-5; clone size: -; D gene: -
CDR3 protein: CASGSTGQDPSYGYTF; CDR3 DNA: TGTGCTAGTGGTTCAACCGGACAGGACCCTTCCTATGGCTACACCTTC; V gene: TRBV12-5; J gene: TRBJ1-2; clone size: -; D gene: TRBD1
CDR3 protein: CASSSFSGTPTYEQYF; CDR3 DNA: TGTGCCAGCAGTTCTTTTTCCGGGACTCCTACCTACGAGCAGTACTTC; V gene: TRBV27; J gene: TRBJ2-7; clone size: -; D gene: -
CDR3 protein: CASRNGLAGVEQFF; CDR3 DNA: TGTGCCAGCAGAAACGGACTAGCGGGAGTGGAGCAGTTCTTC; V gene: TRBV28; J gene: TRBJ2-1; clone size: -; D gene: TRBD2
CDR3 protein: CASSTGTGSTF; CDR3 DNA: TGTGCCAGCAGCACAGGGACCGGCAGCACCTTC; V gene: TRBV9; J gene: TRBJ1-2; clone size: -; D gene: -
CDR3 protein: CATSRTGTGRHQPQHF; CDR3 DNA: TGTGCCACCAGCAGAACCGGGACAGGGAGACATCAGCCCCAGCATTTT; V gene: TRBV15; J gene: TRBJ1-5; clone size: -; D gene: TRBD1
CDR3 protein: CASSTAGADTQYF; CDR3 DNA: TGTGCCAGCAGCACTGCAGGGGCAGATACGCAGTATTTT; V gene: TRBV9; J gene: TRBJ2-3; clone size: -; D gene: -
CDR3 protein: CASSLRRTSGYTDTQYF; CDR3 DNA: TGTGCCAGCAGTCTGAGACGGACTAGCGGGTACACAGATACGCAGTATTTT; V gene: TRBV14; J gene: TRBJ2-3; clone size: -; D gene: TRBD2
CDR3 protein: CASGENSNQPQHF; CDR3 DNA: TGTGCCAGCGGGGAGAATAGCAATCAGCCCCAGCATTTT; V gene: TRBV7-9; J gene: TRBJ1-5; clone size: -; D gene: -
CDR3 protein: CASSQPYMNTEAFF; CDR3 DNA: TGTGCCAGCAGCCAACCTTATATGAACACTGAAGCTTTCTTT; V gene: TRBV4-2; J gene: TRBJ1-1; clone size: -; D gene: -
CDR3 protein: CASSLNLSGGGTDTQYF; CDR3 DNA: TGTGCCAGCAGCTTAAATCTGTCGGGGGGGGGCACAGATACGCAGTATTTT; V gene: TRBV7-2; J gene: TRBJ2-3; clone size: few; D gene: TRBD2
CDR3 protein: CASSLTGGQGWYEQYF; CDR3 DNA: TGTGCCAGCAGCCTTACTGGGGGACAGGGGTGGTACGAGCAGTACTTC; V gene: TRBV5-6; J gene: TRBJ2-7; clone size: -; D gene: TRBD1
CDR3 protein: CASSASTGLGAKNIQYF; CDR3 DNA: TGTGCCAGCAGCGCGTCGACAGGGCTTGGAGCCAAAAACATTCAGTACTTC; V gene: TRBV7-3; J gene: TRBJ2-4; clone size: -; D gene: TRBD1
CDR3 protein: CAWTPTGGSNQPQHF; CDR3 DNA: TGTGCCTGGACCCCGACAGGGGGTAGCAATCAGCCCCAGCATTTT; V gene: TRBV30; J gene: TRBJ1-5; clone size: -; D gene: TRBD1
CDR3 protein: CSVGGTRRETQYF; CDR3 DNA: TGCAGCGTGGGGGGGACCCGGAGGGAGACCCAGTACTTC; V gene: TRBV29-1; J gene: TRBJ2-5; clone size: -; D gene: TRBD2
CDR3 protein: CASTFEAGVGETQYF; CDR3 DNA: TGTGCCAGCACCTTCGAGGCCGGAGTGGGAGAGACCCAGTACTTC; V gene: TRBV9; J gene: TRBJ2-5; clone size: -; D gene: -
CDR3 protein: CASSPGTSGHPGELFF; CDR3 DNA: TGTGCCAGCAGCCCCGGGACTAGCGGGCACCCCGGGGAGCTGTTTTTT; V gene: TRBV11-3; J gene: TRBJ2-2; clone size: few; D gene: TRBD2
CDR3 protein: CASSLTGRASYEQYF; CDR3 DNA: TGTGCCAGCAGTTTAACAGGCAGGGCATCCTACGAGCAGTACTTC; V gene: TRBV7-9; J gene: TRBJ2-7; clone size: -; D gene: -
CDR3 protein: CASSREGAYNQPQHF; CDR3 DNA: TGTGCCAGCAGCCGTGAGGGGGCCTACAATCAGCCCCAGCATTTT; V gene: TRBV6-5; J gene: TRBJ1-5; clone size: -; D gene: TRBD1
CDR3 protein: CASSDPTGENYGYTF; CDR3 DNA: TGTGCCAGCAGTGACCCGACAGGGGAAAACTATGGCTACACCTTC; V gene: TRBV2; J gene: TRBJ1-2; clone size: -; D gene: TRBD1
CDR3 protein: CASSLNLGSWGEQPQHF; CDR3 DNA: TGTGCCAGCAGCTTGAATTTGGGGTCCTGGGGGGAACAGCCCCAGCATTTT; V gene: TRBV5-5; J gene: TRBJ1-5; clone size: -; D gene: -
CDR3 protein: CASSPLTSGGGNEQFF; CDR3 DNA: TGTGCCAGCTCACCTCTGACTAGCGGGGGCGGCAATGAGCAGTTCTTC; V gene: TRBV18; J gene: TRBJ2-1; clone size: -; D gene: TRBD2
CDR3 protein: CASSLLVGPGYNEQFF; CDR3 DNA: TGTGCCAGCAGTTTATTGGTTGGTCCAGGGTACAATGAGCAGTTCTTC; V gene: TRBV27; J gene: TRBJ2-1; clone size: -; D gene: -
CDR3 protein: CASSLSGDNYGYTF; CDR3 DNA: TGTGCCAGCAGTTTATCGGGAGATAACTATGGCTACACCTTC; V gene: TRBV27; J gene: TRBJ1-2; clone size: -; D gene: -
CDR3 protein: CASSLRGGRSYEQYF; CDR3 DNA: TGTGCCAGCAGTTTGAGGGGGGGCCGGTCCTACGAGCAGTACTTC; V gene: TRBV27; J gene: TRBJ2-7; clone size: -; D gene: -
CDR3 protein: CASSLLSGPRGQYF; CDR3 DNA: TGTGCCAGCAGCTTACTGAGCGGGCCGCGCGGGCAGTATTTT; V gene: TRBV7-9; J gene: TRBJ2-3; clone size: -; D gene: -
CDR3 protein: CASSQGLARNEQFF; CDR3 DNA: TGTGCCAGCAGCCAAGGACTAGCTAGGAATGAGCAGTTCTTC; V gene: TRBV14; J gene: TRBJ2-1; clone size: -; D gene: TRBD2
CDR3 protein: CASTLGLASHNEQFF; CDR3 DNA: TGTGCCAGCACCCTGGGACTAGCGAGTCACAATGAGCAGTTCTTC; V gene: TRBV2; J gene: TRBJ2-1; clone size: -; D gene: TRBD2
CDR3 protein: CASSLGGSSHNEQFF; CDR3 DNA: TGTGCTAGCAGCTTGGGCGGGAGCAGCCACAATGAGCAGTTCTTC; V gene: TRBV7-7; J gene: TRBJ2-1; clone size: -; D gene: TRBD2
CDR3 protein: CAISSGREYNEQFF; CDR3 DNA: TGTGCCATCAGTAGCGGGAGAGAGTACAATGAGCAGTTCTTC; V gene: TRBV10-3; J gene: TRBJ2-1; clone size: -; D gene: TRBD2
CDR3 protein: CASSWAPWGAEAFF; CDR3 DNA: TGTGCCAGCAGTTGGGCCCCTTGGGGAGCTGAAGCTTTCTTT; V gene: TRBV27; J gene: TRBJ1-1; clone size: -; D gene: -
CDR3 protein: CSTTGTSGSYEQYF; CDR3 DNA: TGCAGCACAACCGGGACTAGCGGAAGCTACGAGCAGTACTTC; V gene: TRBV29-1; J gene: TRBJ2-7; clone size: -; D gene: TRBD2
CDR3 protein: CASSLGGPVDTQYF; CDR3 DNA: TGCGCCAGCAGCTTGGGAGGGCCAGTAGATACGCAGTATTTT; V gene: TRBV5-1; J gene: TRBJ2-3; clone size: -; D gene: -
CDR3 protein: CASSERTGGYRSSYNEQFF; CDR3 DNA: TGTGCCAGCAGTGAAAGAACTGGGGGGTATAGAAGCTCCTACAATGAGCAGTTCTTC; V gene: TRBV6-1; J gene: TRBJ2-1; clone size: once; D gene: -
CDR3 protein: CASSETTGGFNEQFF; CDR3 DNA: TGTGCCAGCAGTGAAACGACAGGGGGCTTCAATGAGCAGTTCTTC; V gene: TRBV2; J gene: TRBJ2-1; clone size: -; D gene: TRBD1
CDR3 protein: CASSLTGTATDTQYF; CDR3 DNA: TGCGCCAGCAGCTTAACCGGGACAGCCACAGATACGCAGTATTTT; V gene: TRBV4-1; J gene: TRBJ2-3; clone size: -; D gene: TRBD1
CDR3 protein: CASSPGSLAGGNTGELFF; CDR3 DNA: TGCGCCAGCAGCCCGGGGTCCCTAGCGGGAGGTAACACCGGGGAGCTGTTTTTT; V gene: TRBV5-1; J gene: TRBJ2-2; clone size: -; D gene: TRBD2
CDR3 protein: CASSPQLPGQDGEKLFF; CDR3 DNA: TGTGCCAGCTCACCCCAACTACCGGGACAGGATGGGGAAAAACTGTTTTTT; V gene: TRBV18; J gene: TRBJ1-4; clone size: -; D gene: TRBD1
CDR3 protein: CASSELAGSGANVLTF; CDR3 DNA: TGTGCCAGCAGTGAACTAGCGGGCTCTGGGGCCAACGTCCTGACTTTC; V gene: TRBV2; J gene: TRBJ2-6; clone size: -; D gene: TRBD2
CDR3 protein: CASSLERTNYGYTF; CDR3 DNA: TGTGCCAGTAGTCTCGAGAGAACTAACTATGGCTACACCTTC; V gene: TRBV19; J gene: TRBJ1-2; clone size: -; D gene: -
CDR3 protein: CASKPQGRENTEAFF; CDR3 DNA: TGTGCCAGCAAACCTCAGGGCAGGGAGAACACTGAAGCTTTCTTT; V gene: TRBV5-5; J gene: TRBJ1-1; clone size: -; D gene: -
CDR3 protein: CAGASGRERETQYF; CDR3 DNA: TGTGCCGGCGCTAGCGGGAGAGAGCGGGAGACCCAGTACTTC; V gene: TRBV2; J gene: TRBJ2-5; clone size: -; D gene: TRBD2